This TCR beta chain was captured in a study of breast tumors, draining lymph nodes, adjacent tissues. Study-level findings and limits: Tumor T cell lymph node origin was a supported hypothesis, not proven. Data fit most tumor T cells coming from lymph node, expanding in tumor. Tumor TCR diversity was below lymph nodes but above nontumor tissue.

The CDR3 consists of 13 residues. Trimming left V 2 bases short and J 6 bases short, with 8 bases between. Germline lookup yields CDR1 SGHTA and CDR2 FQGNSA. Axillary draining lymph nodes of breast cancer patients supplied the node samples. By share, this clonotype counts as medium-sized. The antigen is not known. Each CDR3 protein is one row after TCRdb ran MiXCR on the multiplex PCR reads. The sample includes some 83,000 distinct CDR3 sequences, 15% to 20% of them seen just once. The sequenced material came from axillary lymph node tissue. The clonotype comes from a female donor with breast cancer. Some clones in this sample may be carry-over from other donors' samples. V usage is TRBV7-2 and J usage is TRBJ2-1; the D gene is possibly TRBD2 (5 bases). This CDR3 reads CASSLLGLNEQFF. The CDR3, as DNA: TGTGCCAGCAGCTTACTAGGACTCAATGAGCAGTTCTTC.